Listed below are T cell receptor beta chains from one sample, sequenced in a study of blood T cell repertoires in COVID-19. Produced via immunoSEQ multiplex PCR; TCRdb's table is partial and in-frame only. The table shows over 100,000 clones, with around 80% occurring only once. Specimen: peripheral blood. These receptor sequences come from a woman older than 75 with active or convalescent COVID-19. Each CDR3 is given without its conserved first and last residue. Each record gives: D gene, V gene, J gene, CDR3 protein. D genes are given only for firm matches.

>TRBD1|TRBV5-1|TRBJ2-7
ASSLMGQNFYEQY
>NA|TRBV5-4|TRBJ2-3
ASSLGQSTDTQY
>NA|TRBV28|TRBJ2-5
ASNPLGGRDQETQY
>TRBD1|TRBV6-2/TRBV6-3|TRBJ1-2
ASSANRGGGYT
>NA|TRBV21-1|TRBJ2-1
ASSNRDRGLSYNEQF
>TRBD2|TRBV4-1|TRBJ2-7
ASSLLAGSYEQY
>NA|TRBV10-3|TRBJ1-2
AISEPEIPNYGYT
>TRBD2|TRBV28|TRBJ2-7
ASSPIGSGRVYEQY
>NA|TRBV5-1|TRBJ2-7
ASSLSGRVVNEQY
>NA|TRBV11-3|TRBJ2-1
ASSFGRVYYNEQF
>NA|TRBV3-1/TRBV3-2|TRBJ1-2
ASSRTSDHGYT
>NA|TRBV9|TRBJ2-2
ASSTSTGELF
>NA|TRBV19|TRBJ2-5
ASSTNTGIRETQY
>TRBD2|TRBV7-7|TRBJ2-5
ASSLVSGEETQY
>NA|TRBV28|TRBJ1-3
ASSLSHSGNTIY
>TRBD1|TRBV6-4|TRBJ1-4
ASSAIPGQRSEKLF
>NA|TRBV19|TRBJ1-6
ASSSRQESSPLH
>TRBD1|TRBV20-1|TRBJ2-3
SASRDRGTDTQY
>NA|TRBV7-9|TRBJ2-1
ASSFDSNEQF
>NA|TRBV10-3|TRBJ2-2
AISASPGVGRTGELF
>TRBD1|TRBV9|TRBJ1-2
ASSVATGANYGYT
>TRBD2|TRBV15|TRBJ2-3
ATSSPLAGATDTQY
>TRBD1|TRBV29-1|TRBJ1-5
SVAFSTGGNQPQH
>TRBD2|TRBV9|TRBJ2-3
ASTPGLASDTQY
>NA|TRBV6-5|TRBJ1-2
ASSYRGINYGYT
>NA|TRBV7-2|TRBJ1-1
ASSFSGTRSKAF
>NA|TRBV19|TRBJ1-2
ASSSGTANYGYT
>NA|TRBV30|TRBJ1-2
AWSVSQGRGYT
>TRBD2|TRBV18|TRBJ2-2
ASSPPTSGRKELF
>TRBD2|TRBV9|TRBJ2-1
ASSVGVRFSGRFYNEQF
>NA|TRBV3-1/TRBV3-2|TRBJ2-6
ASSQDWLSGANVLT
>TRBD2|TRBV28|TRBJ2-1
ASSFPLAGGSSYNEQF
>TRBD1|TRBV9|TRBJ2-1
ASSVGQGAHNEQF
>NA|TRBV12-3/TRBV12-4|TRBJ2-7
ASSLYSSYEQY
>NA|TRBV5-1|TRBJ2-7
ASSLASLGYEQY
>TRBD1|TRBV5-8|TRBJ1-3
ASSGVPPGTVNTIY
>NA|TRBV10-3|TRBJ2-3
AISSLDTQY
>TRBD1|TRBV4-1|TRBJ2-2
ASSRGTGGSGYTGELF
>NA|TRBV4-2|TRBJ2-7
ASSQEGRSTDYEQY
>TRBD2|TRBV5-1|TRBJ2-7
ASSLADYEQY
>NA|TRBV19|TRBJ1-4
ASSISRQLNEKLF
>NA|TRBV7-8|TRBJ2-7
ASSQIVYEQY
>NA|TRBV6-4|TRBJ2-7
ASSDSVTAAQGIHEQY
>NA|TRBV5-4|TRBJ1-1
ASSRVEAGPEAF
>NA|TRBV7-9|TRBJ1-2
ASIMGAGGYT
>NA|TRBV21-1|TRBJ2-3
ASSKGGQRSTDTQY
>NA|TRBV3-1/TRBV3-2|TRBJ2-3
ASSQDSAVRDTQY
>NA|TRBV19|TRBJ2-1
ASSIDGSDYNEQF
>TRBD1|TRBV9|TRBJ2-3
ASSADRDDTQY
>TRBD2|TRBV3-1/TRBV3-2|TRBJ2-1
ASSPREGHNEQF
>NA|TRBV10-3|TRBJ2-3
AIGGGERTDTQY
>NA|TRBV9|TRBJ2-5
ASSGGTGTSWGETQY
>NA|TRBV1|TRBJ2-1
TSSQGVASSYNEQF
>TRBD2|TRBV30|TRBJ2-1
ASATSGPNEQF
>NA|TRBV5-4|TRBJ1-1
ASSLGAFPNTEAF
>TRBD2|TRBV28|TRBJ2-7
ASSFSGSRYEQY
>NA|TRBV3-1/TRBV3-2|TRBJ1-1
ASSQVEGSSEAF
>TRBD1|TRBV5-8|TRBJ1-6
ASSLWGQSYNSPLH